This T cell receptor (beta chain) derives from a study of post-analysis software for immune sequencing data. The CDR3 runs 15 residues. V was pared by 3 bases and J by 0 bases, with 8 bases between. Germline CDR1 is KGHDR and CDR2 is SFDVKD. Study observations and caveats: Among five TRBV segments more frequent in patients than controls were TRBV5-6, TRBV5-1 and TRBV20-1. There was significantly lower normalized Chao1 diversity in multiple sclerosis patients than in controls.

Note on this clonotype: Antigen: not known.

Unique molecular identifiers were built into the TCR beta cDNA libraries. T cells numbering 1 to 10 million yielded roughly 0.5 million cDNA molecules. A single record per CDR3 protein comes from TCRdb applying MiXCR to the PCR reads. The sample has hundreds of thousands of distinct CDR3 sequences; 25% to 30% are singletons. Sequencing used blood. The J gene is TRBJ1-5, the V gene TRBV24-1; D gene uncertain. The source of this sequence is a girl aged 10-17 years with multiple sclerosis. The CDR3 bases are TGTGCCACCAGTGATGGGAATTATAGCAATCAGCCCCAGCATTTT. This encodes CATSDGNYSNQPQHF.